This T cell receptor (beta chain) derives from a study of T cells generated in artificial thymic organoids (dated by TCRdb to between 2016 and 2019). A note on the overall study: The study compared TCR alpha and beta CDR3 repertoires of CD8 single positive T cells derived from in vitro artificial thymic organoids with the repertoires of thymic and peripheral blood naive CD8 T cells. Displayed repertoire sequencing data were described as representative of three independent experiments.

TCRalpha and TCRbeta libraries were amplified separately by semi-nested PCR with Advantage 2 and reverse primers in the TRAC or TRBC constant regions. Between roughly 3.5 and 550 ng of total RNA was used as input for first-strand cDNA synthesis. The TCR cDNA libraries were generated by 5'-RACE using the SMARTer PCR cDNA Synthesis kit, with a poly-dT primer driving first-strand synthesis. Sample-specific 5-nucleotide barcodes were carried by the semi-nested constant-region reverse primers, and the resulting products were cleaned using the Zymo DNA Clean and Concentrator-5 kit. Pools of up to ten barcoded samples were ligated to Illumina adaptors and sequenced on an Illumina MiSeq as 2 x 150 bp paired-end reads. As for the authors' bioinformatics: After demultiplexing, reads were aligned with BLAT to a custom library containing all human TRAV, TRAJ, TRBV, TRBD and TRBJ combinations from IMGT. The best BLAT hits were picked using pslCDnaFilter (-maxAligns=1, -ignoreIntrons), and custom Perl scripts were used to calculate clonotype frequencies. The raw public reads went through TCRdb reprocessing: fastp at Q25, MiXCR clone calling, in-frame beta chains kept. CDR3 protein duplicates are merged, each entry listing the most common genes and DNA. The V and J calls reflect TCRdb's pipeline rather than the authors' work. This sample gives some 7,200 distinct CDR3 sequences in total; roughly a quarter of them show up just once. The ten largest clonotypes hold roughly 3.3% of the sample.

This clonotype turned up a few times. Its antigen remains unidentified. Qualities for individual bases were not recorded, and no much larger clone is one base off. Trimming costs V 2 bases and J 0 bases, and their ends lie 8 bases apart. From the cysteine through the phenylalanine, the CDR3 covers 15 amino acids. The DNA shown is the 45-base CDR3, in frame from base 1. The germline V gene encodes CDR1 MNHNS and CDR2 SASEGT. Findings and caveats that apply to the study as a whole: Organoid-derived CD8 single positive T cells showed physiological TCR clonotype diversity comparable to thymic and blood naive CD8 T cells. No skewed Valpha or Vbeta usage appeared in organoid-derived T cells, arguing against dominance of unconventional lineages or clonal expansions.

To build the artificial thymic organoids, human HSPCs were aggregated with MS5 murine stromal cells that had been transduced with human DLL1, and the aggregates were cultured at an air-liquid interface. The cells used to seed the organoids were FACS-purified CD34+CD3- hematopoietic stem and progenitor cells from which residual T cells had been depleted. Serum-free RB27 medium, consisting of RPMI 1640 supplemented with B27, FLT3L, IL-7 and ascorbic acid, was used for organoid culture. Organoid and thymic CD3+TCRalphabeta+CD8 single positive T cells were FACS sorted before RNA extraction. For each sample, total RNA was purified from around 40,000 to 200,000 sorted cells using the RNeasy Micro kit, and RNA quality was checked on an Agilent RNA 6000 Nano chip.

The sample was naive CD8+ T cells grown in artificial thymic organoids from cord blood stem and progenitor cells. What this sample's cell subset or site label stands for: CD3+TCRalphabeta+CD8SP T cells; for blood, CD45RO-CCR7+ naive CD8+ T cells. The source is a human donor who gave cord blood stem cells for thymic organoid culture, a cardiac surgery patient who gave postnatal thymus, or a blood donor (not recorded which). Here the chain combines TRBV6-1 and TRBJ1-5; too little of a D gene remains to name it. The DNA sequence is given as TGTGCCAGCAGTGAATGGAGCGTTAGCAATCAGCCCCAGCATTTT. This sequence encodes CASSEWSVSNQPQHF.